Given below is one T cell receptor beta chain in context. Its recognized antigen is unknown. No much larger clone exists at a distance of one base, and base qualities are not known. The sample comes from a study of shared clonotypes between healthy human individuals (dated by TCRdb to about 2020). About the study as a whole: A couple of women and a few men aged 18 to 49 years were included in the cohort. For each donor, CD4 naive and CD4 memory were each run on three plates, CD8 naive on two plates, and CD8 memory on one plate. To estimate repertoire size and how much clonotype sharing occurs between individuals, the study deeply sequenced the blood TCR repertoires of several healthy adults. Libraries were prepared and TCR repertoires were sequenced by different laboratories using diverse techniques, in order to increase sequencing depth and limit assay-specific biases. Per donor, leukapheresis produced somewhere between about 0.85 and 8.9 billion PBMCs.

Using the deep immunoSEQ assay, TCR CDR3 regions were amplified from genomic DNA by multiplex PCR. For each cell subset, the extracted genomic DNA was distributed evenly across all wells of several immunoSEQ 96-well plates, and each plate served as one replicate. For sorted subsets, 200 ng of genomic DNA, equivalent to around 31,000 T cell genomes, went into each replicate PCR. Purified libraries were quantified with a Qubit 3.0 fluorometer, sized on a Bioanalyzer 2100, and re-quantified with the KAPA Library Quantification kit. Every immunoSEQ 96-well plate was sequenced on a separate single-read 150-cycle Illumina NextSeq 550 flow cell. Under the source paper's analysis protocol: Because only junctional sequences without quality scores were contained in the immunoSEQ output, filtering matching that applied to full-length reads could not be performed. To assign V/J genes and CDR3, sequences were annotated against IMGT germline references using PyIR, a Python wrapper for IgBLAST v1.9. Reads were removed for weak V/J assignments (E-value above 1e-6), missing CDR3, stop codons, out-of-frame junctions, or ambiguous translated residues. V3J clonotypes were defined as sequences sharing the same inferred V gene, J gene, and CDR3 amino acid sequence. To compute the percentage overlap between repertoires, the number of shared unique clonotypes was divided by the size of the smaller repertoire. Three approaches were used to assess repertoire richness: RTK rarefaction, the Chao1 estimator, and Recon v2.1 estimates of unobserved clonotypes. Generation probabilities were computed with OLGA for all TCRbeta clonotypes obtained by the gDNA method from a few donors. In TCRdb, the immuneACCESS table is reduced to in-frame sequences with V and J assigned. These tables do not hold every clone; where another copy was compared, an unresolved V gene accounts for under half, and the others remain unexplained. For V, J and clone size, that table is used; D and trimming come from the DNA. In this sample the table shows under 750,000 clones, just under 75% of which occur a single time. The ten largest make up roughly 1.8% of the sample.

The investigation overall reported the following: About 5% of naive CD4, roughly 3.5% of naive CD8, around 2.3% of memory CD4, and approximately 0.4% of memory CD8 clonotypes were shared across a few donors. Because the study included only a small number of donors, the genetic and exposure-history diversity represented was limited. Even with the large sequencing depth, rarefaction of the sorted-subset datasets indicated that sequencing was incomplete. Pairwise subsampling led to the expectation that sequencing depth would affect the degree of clonotype sharing among donors. Sampling was restricted to blood, and TCR repertoires in tissues likely differ from the TCR repertoires found in blood. Compared with non-shared clonotypes, the clonotypes found in all four sorted-subset donors had higher generation probabilities. Naive subsets generally had larger estimated clonotype richness than memory subsets did.

Donors were healthy HIV-negative adults with no recently reported acute infections or vaccinations. Only Caucasian adults living in Nashville, Tennessee, USA were represented among the donors. Magnetic negative selection was used to enrich CD4+ T cells, after which naive cells were positively selected on CD45RA and the negative fraction became the memory subset. Blood was collected by leukapheresis, and PBMCs were isolated by Ficoll-Histopaque density gradient centrifugation and then cryopreserved in liquid nitrogen vapor phase. Purity and quantity of every magnetically sorted T cell population were checked by analytical flow cytometry. Each sorted fraction had its genomic DNA isolated and then quantified by UV absorbance on a Nanodrop 2000c. The germline V gene encodes CDR1 SGHVS and CDR2 FQNEAQ. The junction shows trimming of 3 bases on V and 4 bases on J, plus 7 bases between the germline ends. Including cysteine and phenylalanine, the CDR3 has 13 amino acids. Only the CDR3 portion is preserved as DNA: 39 bases, with reading frame beginning at the first base.

This TCR was recovered from a young woman in good health. Material: memory CD4+ T cells sorted from blood. According to the study, the label for this sample's cell subset or site signals: CD45RA-negative fraction. The chain is assembled from TRBV7-8 and TRBJ1-5, with the D gene call left open. The CDR3 amino acid sequence is: CASSFYLNQPQHF. The nucleotides are TGTGCCAGCAGCTTTTATTTGAATCAGCCCCAGCATTTT.